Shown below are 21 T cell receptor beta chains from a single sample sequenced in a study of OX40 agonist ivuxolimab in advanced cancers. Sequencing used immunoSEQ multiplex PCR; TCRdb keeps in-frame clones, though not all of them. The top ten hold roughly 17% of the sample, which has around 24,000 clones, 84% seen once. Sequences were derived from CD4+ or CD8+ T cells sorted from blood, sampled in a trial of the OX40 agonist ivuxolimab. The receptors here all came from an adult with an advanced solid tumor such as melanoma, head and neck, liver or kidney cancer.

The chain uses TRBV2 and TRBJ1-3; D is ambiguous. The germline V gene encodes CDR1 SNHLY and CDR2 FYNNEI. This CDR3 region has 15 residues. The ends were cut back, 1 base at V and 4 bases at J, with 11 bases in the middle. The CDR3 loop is CASSEGKRRGNTIYF. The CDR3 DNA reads TGTGCCAGCAGTGAAGGGAAACGAAGGGGAAACACCATATATTTT.

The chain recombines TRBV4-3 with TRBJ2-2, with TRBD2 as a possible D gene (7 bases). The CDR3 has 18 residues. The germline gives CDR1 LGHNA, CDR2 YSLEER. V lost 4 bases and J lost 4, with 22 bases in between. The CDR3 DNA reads TGCGCCAGCAGCCCTCCGGGGCGGGGGCCCTCGAGCACCGGGGAGCTGTTTTTT. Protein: CASSPPGRGPSSTGELFF.

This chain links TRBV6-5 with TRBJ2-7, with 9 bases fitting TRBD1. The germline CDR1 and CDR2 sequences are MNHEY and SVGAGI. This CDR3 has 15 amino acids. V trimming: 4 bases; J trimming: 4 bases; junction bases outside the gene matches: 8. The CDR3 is CASSLVMDRGYEQYF. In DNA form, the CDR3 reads TGTGCCAGCAGTTTAGTCATGGACAGGGGATACGAGCAGTACTTC.

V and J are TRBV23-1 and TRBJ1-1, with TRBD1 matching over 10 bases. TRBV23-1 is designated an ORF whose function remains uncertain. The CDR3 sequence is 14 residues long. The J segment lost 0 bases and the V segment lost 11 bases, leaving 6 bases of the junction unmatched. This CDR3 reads CAPRTGGMNTEAFF. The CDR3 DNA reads TGCGCCCCGCGGACAGGGGGGATGAACACTGAAGCTTTCTTT.

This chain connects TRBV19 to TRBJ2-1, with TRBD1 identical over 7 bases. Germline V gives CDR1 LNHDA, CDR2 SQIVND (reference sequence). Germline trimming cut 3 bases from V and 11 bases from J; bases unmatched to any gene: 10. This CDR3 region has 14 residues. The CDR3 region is CASSIPDRLRQQFF. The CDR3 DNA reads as TGTGCCAGTAGTATCCCGGACAGGCTAAGGCAGCAGTTCTTC.

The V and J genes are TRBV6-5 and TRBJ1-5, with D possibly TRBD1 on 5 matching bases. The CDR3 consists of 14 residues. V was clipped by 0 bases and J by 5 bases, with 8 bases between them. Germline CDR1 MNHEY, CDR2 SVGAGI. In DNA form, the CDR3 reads TGTGCCAGCAGTTACTCGGCAGGGTATCAGCCCCAGCATTTT. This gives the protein CASSYSAGYQPQHF.

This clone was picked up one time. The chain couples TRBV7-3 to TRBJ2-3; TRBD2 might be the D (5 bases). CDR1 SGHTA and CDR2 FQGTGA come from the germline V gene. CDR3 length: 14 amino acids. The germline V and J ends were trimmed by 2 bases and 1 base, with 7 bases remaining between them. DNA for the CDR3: TGTGCCAGCAGCTTATCCGGGGGCACAGATACGCAGTATTTT. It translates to CASSLSGGTDTQYF.

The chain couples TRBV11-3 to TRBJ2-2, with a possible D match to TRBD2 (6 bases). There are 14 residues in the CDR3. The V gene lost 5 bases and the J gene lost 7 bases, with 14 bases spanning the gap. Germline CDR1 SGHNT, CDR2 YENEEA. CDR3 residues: CASSPGTPGGELFF. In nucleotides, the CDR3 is TGTGCCAGCAGCCCCGGGACTCCCGGCGGGGAGCTGTTTTTT. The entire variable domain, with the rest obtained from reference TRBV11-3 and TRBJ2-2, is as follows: EAGVVQSPRYKIIEKKQPVAFWCNPISGHNTLYWYLQNLGQGPELLIRYENEEAVDDSQLPKDRFSAERLKGVDSTLKIQPAELGDSAVYLCASSPGTPGGELFFGEGSRLTVL.

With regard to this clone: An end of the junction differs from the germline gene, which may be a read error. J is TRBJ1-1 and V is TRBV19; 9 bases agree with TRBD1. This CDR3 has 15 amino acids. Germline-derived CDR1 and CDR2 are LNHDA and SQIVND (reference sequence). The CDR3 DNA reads TGTGCCAGCAGTACCAACAGGGGGCGGAACACTGAAGCTTTCTTT. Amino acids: CASSTNRGRNTEAFF.

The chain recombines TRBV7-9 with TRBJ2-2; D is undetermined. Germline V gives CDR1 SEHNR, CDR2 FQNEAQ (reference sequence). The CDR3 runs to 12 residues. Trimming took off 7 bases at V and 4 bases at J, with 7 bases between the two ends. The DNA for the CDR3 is TGTGCCAGCATAATGGGCACCGGGGAGCTGTTTTTT. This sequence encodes CASIMGTGELFF.

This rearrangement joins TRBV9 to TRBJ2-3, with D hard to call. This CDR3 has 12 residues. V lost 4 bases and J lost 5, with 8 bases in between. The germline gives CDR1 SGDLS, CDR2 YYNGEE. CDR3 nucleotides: TGTGCCAGCAGCCCGATCAGAGATACGCAGTATTTT. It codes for CASSPIRDTQYF.

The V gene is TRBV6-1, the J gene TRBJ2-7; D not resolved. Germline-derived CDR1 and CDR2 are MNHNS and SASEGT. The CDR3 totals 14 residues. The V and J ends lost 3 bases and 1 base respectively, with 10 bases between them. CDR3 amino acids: CASSDTLGSYEQYF. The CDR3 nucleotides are TGTGCCAGCAGTGACACTCTGGGGTCCTACGAGCAGTACTTC.

The chain's CDR3 is CASSDWGRGSSGNTIYF. CDR3 bases: TGTGCCAGCAGTGATTGGGGCAGGGGAAGCTCTGGAAACACCATATATTTT. The rearrangement joins TRBV6-1 to TRBJ1-3, with a possible D match to TRBD1 (6 bases). The CDR3 has 17 residues. Trimming took 3 bases from V and 0 from J, leaving 15 bases between them. Germline loops: CDR1 MNHNS, CDR2 SASEGT.

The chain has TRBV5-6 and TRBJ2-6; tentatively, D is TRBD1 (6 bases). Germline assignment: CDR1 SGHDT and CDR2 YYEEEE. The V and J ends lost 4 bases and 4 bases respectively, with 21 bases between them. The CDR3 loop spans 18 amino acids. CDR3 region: CASSRRGDAGVGANVLTF. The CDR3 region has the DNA TGTGCCAGCAGCCGAAGGGGCGATGCAGGGGTAGGGGCCAACGTCCTGACTTTC.

The CDR3 nucleotides are TGTGCCAGCAGGCCAACTAGCGGGTCGGCAGATACGCAGTATTTT. Protein sequence: CASRPTSGSADTQYF. The V call is TRBV2, the J call TRBJ2-3, with 9 bases identical to TRBD2. CDR3 size: 15 residues. Germline values: CDR1 SNHLY, CDR2 FYNNEI. V shed 6 bases, J shed 4 bases, and the junction held 8 bases outside the gene matches.

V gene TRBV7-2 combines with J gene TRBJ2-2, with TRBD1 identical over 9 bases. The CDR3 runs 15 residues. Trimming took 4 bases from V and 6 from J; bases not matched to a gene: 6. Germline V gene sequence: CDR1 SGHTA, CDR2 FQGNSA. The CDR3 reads CASSSVTGGSGELFF. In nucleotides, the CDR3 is TGTGCCAGCAGCTCCGTGACAGGGGGGTCCGGGGAGCTGTTTTTT.

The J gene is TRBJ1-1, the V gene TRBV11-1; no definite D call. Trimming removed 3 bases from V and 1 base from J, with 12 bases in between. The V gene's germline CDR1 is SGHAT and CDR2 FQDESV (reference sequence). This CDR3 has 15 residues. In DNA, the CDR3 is TGTGCCAGCAGCTTTGGAATCTTCGGGAACACTGAAGCTTTCTTT. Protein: CASSFGIFGNTEAFF.

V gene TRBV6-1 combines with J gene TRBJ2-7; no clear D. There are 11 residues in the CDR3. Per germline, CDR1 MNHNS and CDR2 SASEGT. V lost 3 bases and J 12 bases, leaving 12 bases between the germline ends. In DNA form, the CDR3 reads TGTGCCAGCAGTGATTCGTCGGCTGGGTACTTC. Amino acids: CASSDSSAGYF.

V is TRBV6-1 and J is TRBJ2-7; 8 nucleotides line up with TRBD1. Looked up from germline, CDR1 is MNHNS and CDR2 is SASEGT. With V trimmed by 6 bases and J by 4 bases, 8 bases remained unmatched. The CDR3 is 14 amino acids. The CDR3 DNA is TGTGCCAGCAGACATCCAGGGGACAGGTACGAGCAGTACTTC. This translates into CASRHPGDRYEQYF.

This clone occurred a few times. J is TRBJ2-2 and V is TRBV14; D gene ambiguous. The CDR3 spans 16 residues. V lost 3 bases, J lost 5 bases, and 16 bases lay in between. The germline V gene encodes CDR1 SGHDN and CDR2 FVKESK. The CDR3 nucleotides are TGTGCCAGCAGCCACCTCGGACGGACCAATACCGGGGAGCTGTTTTTT. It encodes CASSHLGRTNTGELFF.

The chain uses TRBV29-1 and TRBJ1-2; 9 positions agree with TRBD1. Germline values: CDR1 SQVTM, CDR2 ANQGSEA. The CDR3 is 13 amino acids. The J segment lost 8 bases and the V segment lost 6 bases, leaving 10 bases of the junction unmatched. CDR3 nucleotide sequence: TGCAGCGTCGGGACAGGGCGTTCCTACGGCTACACCTTC. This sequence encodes CSVGTGRSYGYTF.